This T cell receptor (beta chain) was sequenced for a study of blood T cells in healthy people across ages. Study-wide points: TCR beta diversity per million T cells fell roughly linearly with age.

This clonotype occurred a few times. The antigen remains unidentified. Together with a sample-barcoded 5' primer, a J-beta primer mix was included in a second PCR lasting roughly 6 to 12 cycles. Per sample, CDR3-containing paired-end reads numbered at least 3 million. TCRdb re-analysed the 5' RACE reads in MiXCR, keeping a single row per CDR3 protein. This table holds hundreds of thousands of distinct CDR3 sequences, roughly 25% found once. The CDR3 has 13 amino acids. CDR1 MNHEY and CDR2 SVGEGT come from the germline V gene. V gave up 7 bases and J gave up 2 bases, with 12 bases separating them. These data also formed part of another study, on T cells of mothers and their children. That paper states: The M1S primer of the second PCR added sample barcodes and 2-4 random nucleotides. Researchers report slightly higher, though non-significant, overlap in related mother-child pairs than in unrelated pairs.

Sequencing was carried out using blood. The J gene is TRBJ2-7, the V gene TRBV6-2 or TRBV6-3, with D unresolved. The receptor was isolated from a boy aged 5-17 years in good health. In nucleotides, the CDR3 is TGTGCCAGCACGGGTGGCGGAGCCTACGAGCAGTACTTC. As protein: CASTGGGAYEQYF.